This T cell receptor (beta chain) was recorded in a study of T-cell memory formation after mild COVID-19. General observations from the study: Researchers found some responding clones in pre-infection memory, a sign that cross-reactive memory joined. Clones that contracted clustered mainly in CM and EM if CD4+ and in EMRA if CD8+.

5'RACE primed at constant segments yielded TCR alpha and TCR beta cDNA libraries bearing sample barcodes and UMIs. TCRdb re-called the 5' RACE reads through MiXCR, storing one row per CDR3 protein. The sample lists approximately 270,000 distinct CDR3 sequences, roughly 17% occurring once. To note about this clonotype: As yet, its antigen is unknown.

The TCR sequence derives from a man younger than 30 who had mild COVID-19 (a few samples of this study predate the infection). Cell type and time point are not known. The material sequenced was PBMCs or a T cell subset sorted from them (not recorded which).

The CDR3, as DNA: TGTGCCAGCAGCCAACGAAATAATTCACCCCTCCACTTT. Encoded protein: CASSQRNNSPLHF. V gene TRBV3-1 combines with J gene TRBJ1-6; D ambiguous. Germline V lookup: CDR1 LGHDT, CDR2 YNNKEL (reference sequence). The CDR3 covers 13 residues. Trimming took off 2 bases at V and 5 bases at J, with 4 bases between the two ends.